The 8 T cell receptor beta chains below come from one sample, sequenced in a study of cytomegalovirus exposure and HLA in healthy donors. Primers for the PCR totalled 60 Vbeta and 13 Jbeta. Libraries were prepared by immunoSEQ multiplex PCR; TCRdb keeps only in-frame clonotypes and omits some of them. The sample includes around 100,000 clones. The sample was PBMCs. The receptor set was obtained from a man aged 30-40 years in good health and CMV-seronegative.

The chain employs TRBV25-1 and TRBJ1-1; 8 bases fit TRBD1. The V gene end was trimmed by 3 bases and the J gene end by 6 bases; junction bases not matched to a gene: 3. Per the germline V gene, CDR1 is MGHDK and CDR2 is SYGVNS. The CDR3 is 13 amino acids. CDR3 in DNA: TGTGCCAGCAGTGAGCGACAGGGGTCTGAAGCTTTCTTT. Protein: CASSERQGSEAFF.

The V and J genes are TRBV2 and TRBJ1-4; 10 bases are a match to TRBD1. J lost 4 bases, V lost 6 bases, and 5 bases had no gene match. The CDR3 extends over 15 amino acids. Per germline, CDR1 SNHLY and CDR2 FYNNEI. CDR3 coding DNA: TGTGCCAGCAGCGACAGGGGGCATGGTAATGAAAAACTGTTTTTT. Translating gives CASSDRGHGNEKLFF.

A word on this clone: Sequence at one end of the junction differs from germline and may be a read error. V and J are TRBV11-2 and TRBJ1-1, with TRBD1 matching over 9 bases. The germline gives CDR1 SGHAT, CDR2 FQNNGV. This CDR3 has 15 amino acids. Here the CDR3 DNA reads TGTGCCAGCAGCTTGCCAGCCACAGGGGGCCGCTCACGATCCTTT. Translating it yields CASSLPATGGRSRSF. The whole variable domain, filled in from reference TRBV11-2 and TRBJ1-1, reads EAGVAQSPRYKIIEKRQSVAFWCNPISGHATLYWYQQILGQGPKLLIQFQNNGVVDDSQLPKDRFSAERLKGVDSTLKIQPAKLEDSAVYLCASSLPATGGRSRSFGQGTRLTVV.

The chain uses TRBV4-2 and TRBJ1-1; 8 bases line up with TRBD1. The germline V gene encodes CDR1 LGHNA and CDR2 YNFKEQ. J was trimmed by 0 bases and V by 2 bases; bases with no gene match: 8. This CDR3 has 17 residues. CDR3 nucleotide sequence: TGTGCCAGCAGCCAACTGGACAGGGAGTGGGTGAACACTGAAGCTTTCTTT. The encoded protein is CASSQLDREWVNTEAFF.

This chain uses TRBV30 with TRBJ2-3; 15 bases are shared with TRBD2. V shed 5 bases, J shed 4 bases, and the junction held 10 bases outside the gene matches. The CDR3 sequence is 17 residues long. CDR1 is GTSNPN, CDR2 SVGIG, per germline (reference sequence). The CDR3 reads CAWAPWTSGGVSDTQYF. The CDR3 DNA sequence: TGTGCCTGGGCCCCCTGGACTAGCGGGGGGGTTTCAGATACGCAGTATTTT. The full variable domain, rest sourced from reference TRBV30 and TRBJ2-3, is SQTIHQWPATLVQPVGSPLSLECTVEGTSNPNLYWYRQAAGRGLQLLFYSVGIGQISSEVPQNLSASRPQDRQFILSSKKLLLSDSGFYLCAWAPWTSGGVSDTQYFGPGTRLTVL.

On this clone itself: Other nucleotide sequences in the sample specify the same CDR3. The chain employs TRBV4-1 and TRBJ1-5; D is undetermined. Germline CDR1 is MGHRA and CDR2 is YSYEKL. The CDR3 is made up of 16 amino acids. Trimming stripped 0 bases from V and 0 bases from J, with 9 bases between. The CDR3 protein is CASSQEPGVSNQPQHF. The CDR3 nucleotides read TGCGCCAGCAGCCAAGAACCGGGAGTTAGCAATCAGCCCCAGCATTTT.

This sequence joins TRBV7-2 and TRBJ2-7; D possibly corresponds to TRBD2 (5 bases). Looked up from germline, CDR1 is SGHTA and CDR2 is FQGNSA. V gave up 10 bases and J gave up 3 bases, with 13 bases separating them. This CDR3 has 12 residues. As DNA, the CDR3 is TGTGCCACCGGGGAGAATTTCTACGAGCAGTACTTC. Residues: CATGENFYEQYF.

The chain recombines TRBV28 with TRBJ2-5, with 8 nucleotides matching TRBD2. Germline CDR1 and CDR2: MDHEN and SYDVKM. CDR3 length equals 15 residues. V lost 8 bases, J lost 1 base, and 9 bases stayed unmatched. The CDR3 spells CASGFLAGSQETQYF. The CDR3 nucleotides are TGTGCCAGCGGATTCTTAGCGGGGTCCCAAGAGACCCAGTACTTC.